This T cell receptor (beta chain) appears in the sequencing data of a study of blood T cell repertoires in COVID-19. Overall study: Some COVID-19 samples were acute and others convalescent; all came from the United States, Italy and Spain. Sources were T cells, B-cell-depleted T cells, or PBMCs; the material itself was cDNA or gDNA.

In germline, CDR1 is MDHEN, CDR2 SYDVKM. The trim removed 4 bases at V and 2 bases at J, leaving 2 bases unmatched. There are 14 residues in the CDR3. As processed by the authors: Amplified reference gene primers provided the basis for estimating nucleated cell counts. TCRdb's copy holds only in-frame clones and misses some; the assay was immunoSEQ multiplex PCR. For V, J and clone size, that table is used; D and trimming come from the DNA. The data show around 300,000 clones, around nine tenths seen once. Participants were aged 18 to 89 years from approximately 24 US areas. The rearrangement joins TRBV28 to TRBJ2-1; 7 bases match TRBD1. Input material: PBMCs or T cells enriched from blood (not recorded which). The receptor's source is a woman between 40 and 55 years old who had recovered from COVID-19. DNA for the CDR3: TGTGCCAGCAGTTCGGGACAGACCTACAATGAGCAGTTCTTC. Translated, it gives CASSSGQTYNEQFF. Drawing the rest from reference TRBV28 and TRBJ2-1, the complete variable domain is DVKVTQSSRYLVKRTGEKVFLECVQDMDHENMFWYRQDPGLGLRLIYFSYDVKMKEKGDIPEGYSVSREKKERFSLILESASTNQTSMYLCASSSGQTYNEQFFGPGTRLTVL.